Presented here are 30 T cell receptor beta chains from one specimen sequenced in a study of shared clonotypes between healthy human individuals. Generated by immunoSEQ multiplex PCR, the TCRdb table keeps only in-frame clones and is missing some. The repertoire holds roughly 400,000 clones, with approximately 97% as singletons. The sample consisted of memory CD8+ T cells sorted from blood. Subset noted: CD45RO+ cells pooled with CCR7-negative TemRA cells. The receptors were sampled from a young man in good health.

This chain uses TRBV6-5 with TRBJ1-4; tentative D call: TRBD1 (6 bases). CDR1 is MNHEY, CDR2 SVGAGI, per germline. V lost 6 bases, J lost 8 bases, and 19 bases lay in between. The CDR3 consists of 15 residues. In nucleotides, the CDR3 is TGTGCCAGCAGCAAAGGAATAACAGGGCGGGAAAAACTGTTTTTT. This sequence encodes CASSKGITGREKLFF.

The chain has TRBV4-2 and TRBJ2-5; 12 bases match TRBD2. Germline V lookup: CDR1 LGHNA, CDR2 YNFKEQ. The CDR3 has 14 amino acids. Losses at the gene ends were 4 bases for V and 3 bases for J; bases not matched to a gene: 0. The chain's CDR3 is CASSRLAGEETQYF. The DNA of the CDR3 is TGTGCCAGCAGCCGACTAGCGGGAGAAGAGACCCAGTACTTC.

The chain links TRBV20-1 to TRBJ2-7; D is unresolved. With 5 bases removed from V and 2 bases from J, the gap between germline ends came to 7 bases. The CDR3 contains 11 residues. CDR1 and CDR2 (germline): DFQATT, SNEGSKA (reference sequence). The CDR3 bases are TGCAGTGCTTCCATGGCCTACGAGCAGTACTTC. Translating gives CSASMAYEQYF.

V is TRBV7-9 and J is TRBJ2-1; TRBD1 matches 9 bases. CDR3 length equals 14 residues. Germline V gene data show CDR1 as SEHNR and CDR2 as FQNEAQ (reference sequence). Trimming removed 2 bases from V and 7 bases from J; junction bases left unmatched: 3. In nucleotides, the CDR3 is TGTGCCAGCAGCTTAAGGACAGGGGTTAATGAGCAGTTCTTC. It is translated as CASSLRTGVNEQFF.

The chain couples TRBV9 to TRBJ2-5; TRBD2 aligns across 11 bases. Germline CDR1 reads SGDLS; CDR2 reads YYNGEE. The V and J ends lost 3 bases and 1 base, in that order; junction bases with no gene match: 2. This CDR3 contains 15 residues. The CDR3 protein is CASSAGLAVQETQYF. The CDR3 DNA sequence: TGTGCCAGCAGCGCGGGACTAGCGGTCCAAGAGACCCAGTACTTC. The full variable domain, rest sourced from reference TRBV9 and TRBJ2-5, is DSGVTQTPKHLITATGQRVTLRCSPRSGDLSVYWYQQSLDQGLQFLIQYYNGEERAKGNILERFSAQQFPDLHSELNLSSLELGDSALYFCASSAGLAVQETQYFGPGTRLLVL.

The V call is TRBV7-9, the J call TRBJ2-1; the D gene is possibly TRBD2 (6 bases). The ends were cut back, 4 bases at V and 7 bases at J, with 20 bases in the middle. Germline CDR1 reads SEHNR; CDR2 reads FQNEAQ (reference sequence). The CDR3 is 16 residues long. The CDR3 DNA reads TGTGCCAGCAGCTGGGGGGAGACTGGACGTAATAATGAGCAGTTCTTC. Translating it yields CASSWGETGRNNEQFF.

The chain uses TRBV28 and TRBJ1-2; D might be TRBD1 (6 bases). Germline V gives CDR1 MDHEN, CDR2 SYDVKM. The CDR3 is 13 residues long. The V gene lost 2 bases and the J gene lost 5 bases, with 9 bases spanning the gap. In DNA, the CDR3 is TGTGCCAGCAGTTTACAGGGGTGGTATGGCTACACCTTC. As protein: CASSLQGWYGYTF.

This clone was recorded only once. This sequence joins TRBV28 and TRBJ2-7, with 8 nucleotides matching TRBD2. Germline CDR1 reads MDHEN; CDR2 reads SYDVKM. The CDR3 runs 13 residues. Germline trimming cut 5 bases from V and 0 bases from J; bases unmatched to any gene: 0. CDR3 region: CASSTSGSYEQYF. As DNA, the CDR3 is TGTGCCAGCAGTACTAGCGGCTCCTACGAGCAGTACTTC.

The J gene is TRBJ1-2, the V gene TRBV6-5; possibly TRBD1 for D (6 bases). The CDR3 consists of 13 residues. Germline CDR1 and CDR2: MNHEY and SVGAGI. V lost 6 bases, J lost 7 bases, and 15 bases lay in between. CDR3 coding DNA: TGTGCCAGCAGGAGCCAGGGGATAGGTGGCTACACCTTC. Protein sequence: CASRSQGIGGYTF.

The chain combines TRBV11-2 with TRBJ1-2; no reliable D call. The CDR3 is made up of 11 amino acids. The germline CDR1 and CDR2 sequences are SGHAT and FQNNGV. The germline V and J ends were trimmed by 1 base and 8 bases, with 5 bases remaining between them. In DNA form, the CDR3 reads TGTGCCAGCAGCTTAGTGGCGGGCTACACCTTC. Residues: CASSLVAGYTF.

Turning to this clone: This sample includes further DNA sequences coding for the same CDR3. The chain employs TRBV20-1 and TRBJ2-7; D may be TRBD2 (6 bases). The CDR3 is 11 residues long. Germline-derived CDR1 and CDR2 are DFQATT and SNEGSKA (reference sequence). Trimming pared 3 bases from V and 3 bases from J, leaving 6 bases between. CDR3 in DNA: TGCAGTGCTAGCGGGAGCTACGAGCAGTACTTC. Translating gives CSASGSYEQYF.

As DNA, the CDR3 is TGTGCCAGCAGCCCAACAGGCGCCGGGACTAGGAATGAGCAGTTCTTC. Its translation: CASSPTGAGTRNEQFF. The J gene is TRBJ2-1, the V gene TRBV7-3; 8 bases align to TRBD2. Germline trimming cut 5 bases from V and 7 bases from J; bases unmatched to any gene: 13. From germline, CDR1 is SGHTA and CDR2 FQGTGA. The CDR3 is 16 amino acids.

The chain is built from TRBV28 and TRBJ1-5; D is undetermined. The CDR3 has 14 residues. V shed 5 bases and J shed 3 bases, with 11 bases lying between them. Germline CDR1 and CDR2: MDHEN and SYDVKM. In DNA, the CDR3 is TGTGCCAGCAGTCCCCAGGTACTCAATCAGCCCCAGCATTTT. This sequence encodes CASSPQVLNQPQHF.

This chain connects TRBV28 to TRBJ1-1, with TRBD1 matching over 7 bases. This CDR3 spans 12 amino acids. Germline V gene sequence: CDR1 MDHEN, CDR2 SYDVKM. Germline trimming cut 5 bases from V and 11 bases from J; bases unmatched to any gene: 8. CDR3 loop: CASSPQGVWAFF. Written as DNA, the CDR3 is TGTGCCAGCAGTCCTCAGGGGGTTTGGGCTTTCTTT.

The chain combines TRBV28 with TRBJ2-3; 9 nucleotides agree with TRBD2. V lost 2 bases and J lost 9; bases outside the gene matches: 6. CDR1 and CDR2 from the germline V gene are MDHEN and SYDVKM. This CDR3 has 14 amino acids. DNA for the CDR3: TGTGCCAGCAGTTTAGCGGGAGGGAGCCACACGCAGTATTTT. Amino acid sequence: CASSLAGGSHTQYF.

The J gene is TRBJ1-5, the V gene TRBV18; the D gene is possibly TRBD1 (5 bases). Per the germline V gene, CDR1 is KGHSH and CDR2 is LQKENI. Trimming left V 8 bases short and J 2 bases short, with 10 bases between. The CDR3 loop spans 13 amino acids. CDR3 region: CASLGGGNQPQHF. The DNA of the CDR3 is TGTGCCAGCCTCGGAGGGGGCAATCAGCCCCAGCATTTT.

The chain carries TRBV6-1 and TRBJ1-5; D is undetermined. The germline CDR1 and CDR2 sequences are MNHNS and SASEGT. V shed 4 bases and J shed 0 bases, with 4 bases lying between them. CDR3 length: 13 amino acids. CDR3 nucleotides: TGTGCCAGCAGTGGCCGTAGCAATCAGCCCCAGCATTTT. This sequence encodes CASSGRSNQPQHF.

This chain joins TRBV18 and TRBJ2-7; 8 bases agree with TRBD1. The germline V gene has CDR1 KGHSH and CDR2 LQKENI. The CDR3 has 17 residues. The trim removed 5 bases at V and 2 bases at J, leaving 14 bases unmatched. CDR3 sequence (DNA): TGTGCCAGCTCAAAACAGTGGCCGGGACAGGTAACCTACGAGCAGTACTTC. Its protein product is CASSKQWPGQVTYEQYF.

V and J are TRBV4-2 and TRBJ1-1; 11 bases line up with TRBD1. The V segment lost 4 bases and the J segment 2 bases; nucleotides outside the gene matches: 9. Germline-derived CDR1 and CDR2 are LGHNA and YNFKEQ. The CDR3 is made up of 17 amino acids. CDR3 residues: CASSLGQGALKNTEAFF. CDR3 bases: TGTGCCAGCAGCCTAGGACAGGGGGCTTTGAAAAACACTGAAGCTTTCTTT.

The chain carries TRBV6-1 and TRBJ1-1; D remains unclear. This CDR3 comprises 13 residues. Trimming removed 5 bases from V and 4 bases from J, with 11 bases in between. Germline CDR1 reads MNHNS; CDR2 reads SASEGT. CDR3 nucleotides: TGTGCCAGCAGTATGCAACGGAGCACTGAAGCTTTCTTT. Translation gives CASSMQRSTEAFF.

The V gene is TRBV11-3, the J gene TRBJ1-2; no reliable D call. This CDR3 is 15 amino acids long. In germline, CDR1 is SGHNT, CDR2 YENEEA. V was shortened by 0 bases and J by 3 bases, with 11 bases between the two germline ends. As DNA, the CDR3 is TGTGCCAGCAGCTTAGATAAGGCAGGAGACTATGGCTACACCTTC. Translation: CASSLDKAGDYGYTF.

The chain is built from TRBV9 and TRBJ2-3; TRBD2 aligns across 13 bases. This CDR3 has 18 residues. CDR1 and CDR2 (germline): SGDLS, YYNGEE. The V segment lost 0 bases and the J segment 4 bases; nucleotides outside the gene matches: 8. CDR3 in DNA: TGTGCCAGCAGCGTAGCGATGACTAGCGGGAGGTTCGCAGATACGCAGTATTTT. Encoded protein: CASSVAMTSGRFADTQYF. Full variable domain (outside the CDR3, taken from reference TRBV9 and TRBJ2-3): DSGVTQTPKHLITATGQRVTLRCSPRSGDLSVYWYQQSLDQGLQFLIQYYNGEERAKGNILERFSAQQFPDLHSELNLSSLELGDSALYFCASSVAMTSGRFADTQYFGPGTRLTVL.

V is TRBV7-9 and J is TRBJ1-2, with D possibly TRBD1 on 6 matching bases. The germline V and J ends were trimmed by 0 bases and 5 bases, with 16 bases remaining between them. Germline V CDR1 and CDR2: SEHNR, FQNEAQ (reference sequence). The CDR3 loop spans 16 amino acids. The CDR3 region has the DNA TGTGCCAGCAGCTTAGCGACAGGACAAGGGTTTTATGGCTACACCTTC. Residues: CASSLATGQGFYGYTF.

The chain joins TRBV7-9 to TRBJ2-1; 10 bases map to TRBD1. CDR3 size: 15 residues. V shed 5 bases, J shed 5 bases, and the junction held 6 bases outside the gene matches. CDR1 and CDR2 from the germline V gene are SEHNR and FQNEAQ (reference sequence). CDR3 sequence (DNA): TGTGCCAGCAGCCCCCGGACAGGGGGAAACAATGAGCAGTTCTTC. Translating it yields CASSPRTGGNNEQFF. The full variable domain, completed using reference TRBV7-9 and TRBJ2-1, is DTGVSQNPRHKITKRGQNVTFRCDPISEHNRLYWYRQTLGQGPEFLTYFQNEAQLEKSRLLSDRFSAERPKGSFSTLEIQRTEQGDSAMYLCASSPRTGGNNEQFFGPGTRLTVL.

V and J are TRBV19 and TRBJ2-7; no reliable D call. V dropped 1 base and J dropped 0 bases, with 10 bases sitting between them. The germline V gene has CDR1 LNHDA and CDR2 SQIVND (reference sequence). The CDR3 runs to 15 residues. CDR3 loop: CASSIVERGSYEQYF. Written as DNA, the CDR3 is TGTGCCAGTAGTATAGTGGAGAGAGGCTCCTACGAGCAGTACTTC.

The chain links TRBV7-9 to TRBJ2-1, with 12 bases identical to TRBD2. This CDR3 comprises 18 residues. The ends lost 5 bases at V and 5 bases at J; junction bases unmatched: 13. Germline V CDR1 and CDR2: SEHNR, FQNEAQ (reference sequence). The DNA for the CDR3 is TGTGCCAGCAGCAAATCGTCAAGGGGACTAGCGGGTGACAATGAGCAGTTCTTC. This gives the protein CASSKSSRGLAGDNEQFF.

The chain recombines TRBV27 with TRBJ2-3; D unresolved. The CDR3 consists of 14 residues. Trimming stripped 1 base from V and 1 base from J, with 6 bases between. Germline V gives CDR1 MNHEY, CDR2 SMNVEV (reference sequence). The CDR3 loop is CASSLYGGTDTQYF. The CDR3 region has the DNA TGTGCCAGCAGTTTATACGGCGGCACAGATACGCAGTATTTT.

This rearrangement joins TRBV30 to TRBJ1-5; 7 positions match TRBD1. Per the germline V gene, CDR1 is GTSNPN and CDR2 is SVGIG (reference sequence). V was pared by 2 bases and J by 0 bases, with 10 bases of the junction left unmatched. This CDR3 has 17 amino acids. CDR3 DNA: TGTGCCTGGAGTTCCGACAGGGACGGGTATAGCAATCAGCCCCAGCATTTT. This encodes CAWSSDRDGYSNQPQHF.

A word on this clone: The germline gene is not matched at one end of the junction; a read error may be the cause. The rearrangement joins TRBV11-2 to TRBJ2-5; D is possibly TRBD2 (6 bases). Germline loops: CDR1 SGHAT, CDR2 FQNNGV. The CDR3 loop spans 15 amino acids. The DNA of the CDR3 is TGTGCCAGCACCTTACCCCCGGCCTCCGGGGGGACCCAGTACTTC. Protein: CASTLPPASGGTQYF. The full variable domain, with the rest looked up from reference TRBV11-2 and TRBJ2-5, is EAGVAQSPRYKIIEKRQSVAFWCNPISGHATLYWYQQILGQGPKLLIQFQNNGVVDDSQLPKDRFSAERLKGVDSTLKIQPAKLEDSAVYLCASTLPPASGGTQYFGPGTRLLVL.

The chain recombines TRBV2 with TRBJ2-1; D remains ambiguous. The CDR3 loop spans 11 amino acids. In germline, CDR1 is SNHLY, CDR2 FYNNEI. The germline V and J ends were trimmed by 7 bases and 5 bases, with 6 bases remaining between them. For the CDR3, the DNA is TGTGCCAGCAAACAGAACAATGAGCAGTTCTTC. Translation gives CASKQNNEQFF.